The 3 T cell receptor beta chains below all came from one sample that was sequenced in a study of technical replicates of blood from a few donors. The repertoire was sequenced with immunoSEQ multiplex PCR; TCRdb's copy has only in-frame clones and lacks some. This table has about 80,000 clones, roughly 90% appearing once. Specimen: T cells isolated from PBMCs. The receptors derive from a human donor in good health.

For the CDR3, the DNA is TGTGCCAGCAGTCTTGTAGCGGGATCGTACAATGAGCAGTTCTTC. It codes for CASSLVAGSYNEQFF. The V call is TRBV7-2, the J call TRBJ2-1; 8 nucleotides agree with TRBD2. CDR1 SGHTA and CDR2 FQGNSA come from the germline V gene. CDR3 length equals 15 residues. Unmatched junction bases numbered 8, after V lost 6 bases and J lost 4 bases. Combining the CDR3 with reference TRBV7-2 and TRBJ2-1 gives the whole variable domain GAGVSQSPSNKVTEKGKDVELRCDPISGHTALYWYRQSLGQGLEFLIYFQGNSAPDKSGLPSDRFSAERTGGSVSTLTIQRTQQEDSAVYLCASSLVAGSYNEQFFGPGTRLTVL.

The chain is built from TRBV18 and TRBJ1-1, with TRBD1 matching 8 bases. Germline V CDR1 and CDR2: KGHSH, LQKENI. This CDR3 is 17 amino acids long. With V trimmed by 3 bases and J by 1 base, 10 bases remained unmatched. The CDR3 protein is CASSPSGQGTSNTEAFF. In DNA, the CDR3 is TGTGCCAGCTCACCGAGCGGACAGGGAACCTCGAACACTGAAGCTTTCTTT. The full variable domain, in which reference TRBV18 and TRBJ1-1 provide the parts outside the CDR3, is NAGVMQNPRHLVRRRGQEARLRCSPMKGHSHVYWYRQLPEEGLKFMVYLQKENIIDESGMPKERFSAEFPKEGPSILRIQQVVRGDSAAYFCASSPSGQGTSNTEAFFGQGTRLTVV.

The genes are TRBV9 and TRBJ1-1; D is perhaps TRBD1 (5 bases). The germline gives CDR1 SGDLS, CDR2 YYNGEE. Between the trimmed V and J ends, which lost 4 bases and 3 bases, there was a span of 10 bases. This CDR3 is built from 13 residues. The CDR3 loop is CASSMGGDTEAFF. The CDR3 nucleotides are TGTGCCAGCAGCATGGGGGGGGACACTGAAGCTTTCTTT.